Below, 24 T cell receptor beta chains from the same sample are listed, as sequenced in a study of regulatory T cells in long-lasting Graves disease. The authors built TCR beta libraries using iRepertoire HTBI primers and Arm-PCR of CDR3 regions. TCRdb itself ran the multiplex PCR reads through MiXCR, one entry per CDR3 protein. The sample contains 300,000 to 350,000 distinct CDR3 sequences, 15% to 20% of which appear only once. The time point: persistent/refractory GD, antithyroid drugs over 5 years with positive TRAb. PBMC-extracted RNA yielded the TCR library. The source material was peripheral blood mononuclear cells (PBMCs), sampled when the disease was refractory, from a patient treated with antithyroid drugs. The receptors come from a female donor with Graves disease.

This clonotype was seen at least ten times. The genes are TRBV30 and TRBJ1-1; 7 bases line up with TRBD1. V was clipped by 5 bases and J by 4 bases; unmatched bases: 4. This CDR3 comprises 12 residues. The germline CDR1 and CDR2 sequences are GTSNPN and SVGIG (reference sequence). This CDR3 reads CAWVQGITEAFF. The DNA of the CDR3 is TGTGCCTGGGTACAGGGGATCACTGAAGCTTTCTTT.

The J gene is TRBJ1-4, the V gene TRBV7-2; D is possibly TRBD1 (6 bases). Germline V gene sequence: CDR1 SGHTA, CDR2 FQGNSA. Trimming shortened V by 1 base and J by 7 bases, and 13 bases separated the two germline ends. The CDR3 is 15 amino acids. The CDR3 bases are TGTGCCAGCAGCTTAGTCGCAGGGGTGGGTGAAAAACTGTTTTTT. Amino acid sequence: CASSLVAGVGEKLFF.

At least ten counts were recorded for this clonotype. This CDR3 reads CASRPRAGMNTEAFF. CDR3 coding DNA: TGTGCCAGCAGACCTAGGGCAGGGATGAACACTGAAGCTTTCTTT. The chain couples TRBV2 to TRBJ1-1, with D maybe TRBD1 (5 bases). This CDR3 is 15 amino acids long. V gave up 6 bases and J gave up 0 bases, with 14 bases separating them. Germline assignment: CDR1 SNHLY and CDR2 FYNNEI.

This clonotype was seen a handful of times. DNA of the CDR3: TGTGCCAGCAGCTTAGGGCCAGGGCATCAGCCCCAGCATTTT. It encodes CASSLGPGHQPQHF. J is TRBJ1-5 and V is TRBV7-9; perhaps TRBD1 as D (5 bases). Trimming left V 1 base short and J 5 bases short, with 9 bases between. The CDR3 loop spans 14 amino acids. Per germline, CDR1 SEHNR and CDR2 FQNEAQ (reference sequence). Together with reference TRBV7-9 and TRBJ1-5, the CDR3 gives the full variable domain: DTGVSQNPRHKITKRGQNVTFRCDPISEHNRLYWYRQTLGQGPEFLTYFQNEAQLEKSRLLSDRFSAERPKGSFSTLEIQRTEQGDSAMYLCASSLGPGHQPQHFGDGTRLSIL.

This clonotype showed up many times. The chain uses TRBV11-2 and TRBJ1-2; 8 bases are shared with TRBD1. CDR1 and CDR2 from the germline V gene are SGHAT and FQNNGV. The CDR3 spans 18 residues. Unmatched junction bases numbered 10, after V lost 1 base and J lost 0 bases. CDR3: CASSLGGVRTGPNYGYTF. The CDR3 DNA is TGTGCCAGCAGCTTAGGGGGCGTAAGGACAGGGCCTAACTATGGCTACACCTTC.

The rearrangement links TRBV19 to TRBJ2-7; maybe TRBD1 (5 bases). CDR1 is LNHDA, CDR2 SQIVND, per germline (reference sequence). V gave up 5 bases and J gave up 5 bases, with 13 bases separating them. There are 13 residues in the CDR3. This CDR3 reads CASSPGIADEQYF. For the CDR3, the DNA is TGTGCCAGTAGTCCAGGGATCGCGGACGAGCAGTACTTC. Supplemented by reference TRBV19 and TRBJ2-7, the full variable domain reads DGGITQSPKYLFRKEGQNVTLSCEQNLNHDAMYWYRQDPGQGLRLIYYSQIVNDFQKGDIAEGYSVSREKKESFPLTVTSAQKNPTAFYLCASSPGIADEQYFGPGTRLTVT.

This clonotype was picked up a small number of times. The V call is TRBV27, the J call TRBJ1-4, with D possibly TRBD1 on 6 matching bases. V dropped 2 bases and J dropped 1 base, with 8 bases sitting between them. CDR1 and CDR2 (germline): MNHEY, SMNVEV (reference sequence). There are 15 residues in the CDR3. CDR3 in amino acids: CASSLGGRTNEKLFF. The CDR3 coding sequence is TGTGCCAGCAGTTTAGGGGGCCGAACTAATGAAAAACTGTTTTTT.

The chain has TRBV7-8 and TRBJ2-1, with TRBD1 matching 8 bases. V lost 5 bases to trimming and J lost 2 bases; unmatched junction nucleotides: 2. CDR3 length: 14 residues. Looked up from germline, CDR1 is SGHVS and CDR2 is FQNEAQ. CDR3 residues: CASSHRGAYNEQFF. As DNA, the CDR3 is TGTGCCAGCAGCCACAGGGGGGCCTACAATGAGCAGTTCTTC.

CDR3 in DNA: TGTGCCAGTAGTTCGGATTGGGGACAGCCCCAGCATTTT. This gives the protein CASSSDWGQPQHF. The chain is built from TRBV19 and TRBJ1-5, with D uncertain. The CDR3 length is 13 residues. The germline CDR1 and CDR2 sequences are LNHDA and SQIVND (reference sequence). With 5 bases removed from V and 7 bases from J, the gap between germline ends came to 12 bases. Together with reference TRBV19 and TRBJ1-5, the CDR3 gives the full variable domain: DGGITQSPKYLFRKEGQNVTLSCEQNLNHDAMYWYRQDPGQGLRLIYYSQIVNDFQKGDIAEGYSVSREKKESFPLTVTSAQKNPTAFYLCASSSDWGQPQHFGDGTRLSIL.

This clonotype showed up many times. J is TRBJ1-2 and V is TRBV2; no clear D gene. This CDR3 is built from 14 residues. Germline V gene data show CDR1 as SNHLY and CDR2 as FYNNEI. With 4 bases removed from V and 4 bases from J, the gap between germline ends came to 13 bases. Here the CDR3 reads CASSVDWGTYGYTF. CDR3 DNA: TGTGCCAGCAGTGTCGATTGGGGAACCTATGGCTACACCTTC. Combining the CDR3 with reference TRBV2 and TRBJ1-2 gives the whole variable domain EPEVTQTPSHQVTQMGQEVILRCVPISNHLYFYWYRQILGQKVEFLVSFYNNEISEKSEIFDDQFSVERPDGSNFTLKIRSTKLEDSAMYFCASSVDWGTYGYTFGSGTRLTVV.

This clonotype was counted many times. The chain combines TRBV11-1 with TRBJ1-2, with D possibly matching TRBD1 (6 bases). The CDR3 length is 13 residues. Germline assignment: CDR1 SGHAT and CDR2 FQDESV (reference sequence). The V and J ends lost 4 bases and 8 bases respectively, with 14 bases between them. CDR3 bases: TGTGCCAGCAGCTCTAACAGGGAGGGCGGCTACACCTTC. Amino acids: CASSSNREGGYTF.

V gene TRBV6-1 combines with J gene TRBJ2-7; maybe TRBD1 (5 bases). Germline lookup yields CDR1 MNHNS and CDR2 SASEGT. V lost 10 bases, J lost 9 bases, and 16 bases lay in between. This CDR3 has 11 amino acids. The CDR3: CATTDSAMQYF. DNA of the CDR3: TGTGCCACCACAGACAGTGCGATGCAGTACTTC.

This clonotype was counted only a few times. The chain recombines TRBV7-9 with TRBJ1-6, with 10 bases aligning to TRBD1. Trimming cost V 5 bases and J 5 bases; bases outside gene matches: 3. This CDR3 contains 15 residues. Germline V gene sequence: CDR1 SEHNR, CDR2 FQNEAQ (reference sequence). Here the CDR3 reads CASSLGQGHNSPLHF. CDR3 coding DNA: TGTGCCAGCAGCCTGGGACAGGGGCATAATTCACCCCTCCACTTT.

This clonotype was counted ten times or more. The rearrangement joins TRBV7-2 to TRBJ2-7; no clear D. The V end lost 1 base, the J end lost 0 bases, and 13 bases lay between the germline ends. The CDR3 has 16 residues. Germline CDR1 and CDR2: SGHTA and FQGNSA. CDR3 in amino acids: CASSLGQWIPSYEQYF. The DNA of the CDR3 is TGTGCCAGCAGCTTAGGGCAGTGGATCCCCTCCTACGAGCAGTACTTC.

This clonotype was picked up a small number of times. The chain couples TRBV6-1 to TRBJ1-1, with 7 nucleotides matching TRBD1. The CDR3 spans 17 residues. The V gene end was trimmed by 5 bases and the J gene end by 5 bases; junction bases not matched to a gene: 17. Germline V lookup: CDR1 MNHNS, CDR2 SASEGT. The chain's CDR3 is CASSTGTASNVWTEAFF. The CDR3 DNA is TGTGCCAGCAGTACAGGGACAGCCTCGAATGTATGGACTGAAGCTTTCTTT.

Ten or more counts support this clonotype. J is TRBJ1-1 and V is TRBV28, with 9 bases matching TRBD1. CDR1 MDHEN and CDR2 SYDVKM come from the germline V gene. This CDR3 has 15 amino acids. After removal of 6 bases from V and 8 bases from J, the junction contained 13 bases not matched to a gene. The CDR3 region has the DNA TGTGCCAGCAGACGATACACTGGGACAGGGAAGGAAGCTTTCTTT. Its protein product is CASRRYTGTGKEAFF.

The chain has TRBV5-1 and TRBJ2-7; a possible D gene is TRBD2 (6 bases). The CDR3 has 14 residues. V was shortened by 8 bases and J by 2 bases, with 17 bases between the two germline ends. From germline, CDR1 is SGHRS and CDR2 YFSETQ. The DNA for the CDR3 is TGCGCCAGTAAGGAGGGAGAAGGGCCCTACGAGCAGTACTTC. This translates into CASKEGEGPYEQYF.

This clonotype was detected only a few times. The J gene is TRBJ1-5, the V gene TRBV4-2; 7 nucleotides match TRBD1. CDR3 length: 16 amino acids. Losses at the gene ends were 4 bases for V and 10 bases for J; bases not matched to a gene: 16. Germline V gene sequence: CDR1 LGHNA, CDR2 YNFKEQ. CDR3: CASSPDRVGFAEPQHF. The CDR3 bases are TGTGCCAGCAGCCCAGACAGGGTCGGCTTCGCGGAACCCCAGCATTTT.

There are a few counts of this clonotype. CDR3 bases: TGTGCCATCAGTAGCGGGACCGCCCGAAATCAGCCCCAGCATTTT. Amino acids: CAISSGTARNQPQHF. The genes are TRBV10-3 and TRBJ1-5; D is possibly TRBD1 (5 bases). Germline CDR1 is ENHRY and CDR2 is SYGVKD. V shed 5 bases and J shed 4 bases, with 15 bases lying between them. This CDR3 region has 15 residues.

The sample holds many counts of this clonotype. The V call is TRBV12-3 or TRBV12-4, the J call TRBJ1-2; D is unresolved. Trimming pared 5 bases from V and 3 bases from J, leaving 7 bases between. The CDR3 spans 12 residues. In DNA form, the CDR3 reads TGTGCCAGCAGTGGCAGGCACTATGGCTACACCTTC. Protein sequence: CASSGRHYGYTF.

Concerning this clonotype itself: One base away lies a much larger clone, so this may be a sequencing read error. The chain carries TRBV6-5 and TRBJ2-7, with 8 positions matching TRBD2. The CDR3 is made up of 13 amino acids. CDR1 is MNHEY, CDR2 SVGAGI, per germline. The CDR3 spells CTSRVAGFSEQYF. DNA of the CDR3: TGTACCAGCAGGGTAGCGGGGTTCAGCGAGCAGTACTTC.

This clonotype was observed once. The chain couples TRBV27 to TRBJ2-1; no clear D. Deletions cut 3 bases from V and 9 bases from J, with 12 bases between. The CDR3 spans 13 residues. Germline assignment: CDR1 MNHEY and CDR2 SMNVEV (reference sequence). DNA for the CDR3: TGTGCCAGCAGTTTGACCTCATCGAGTGAGCAGTTCTTC. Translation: CASSLTSSSEQFF.

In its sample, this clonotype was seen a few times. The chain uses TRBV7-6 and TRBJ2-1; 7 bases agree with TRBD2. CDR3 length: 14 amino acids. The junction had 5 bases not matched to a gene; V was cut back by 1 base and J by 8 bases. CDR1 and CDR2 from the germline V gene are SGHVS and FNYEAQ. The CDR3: CASSLEGAGDEQFF. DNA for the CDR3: TGTGCCAGCAGCTTAGAGGGCGCGGGGGATGAGCAGTTCTTC.

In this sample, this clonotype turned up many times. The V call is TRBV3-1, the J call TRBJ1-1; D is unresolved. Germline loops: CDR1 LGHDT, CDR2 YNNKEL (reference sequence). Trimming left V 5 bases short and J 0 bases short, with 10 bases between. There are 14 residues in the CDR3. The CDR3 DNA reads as TGTGCCAGCAGCTCACACAGTATGAACACTGAAGCTTTCTTT. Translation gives CASSSHSMNTEAFF. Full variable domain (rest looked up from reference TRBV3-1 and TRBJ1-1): DTAVSQTPKYLVTQMGNDKSIKCEQNLGHDTMYWYKQDSKKFLKIMFSYNNKELIINETVPNRFSPKSPDKAHLNLHINSLELGDSAVYFCASSSHSMNTEAFFGQGTRLTVV.